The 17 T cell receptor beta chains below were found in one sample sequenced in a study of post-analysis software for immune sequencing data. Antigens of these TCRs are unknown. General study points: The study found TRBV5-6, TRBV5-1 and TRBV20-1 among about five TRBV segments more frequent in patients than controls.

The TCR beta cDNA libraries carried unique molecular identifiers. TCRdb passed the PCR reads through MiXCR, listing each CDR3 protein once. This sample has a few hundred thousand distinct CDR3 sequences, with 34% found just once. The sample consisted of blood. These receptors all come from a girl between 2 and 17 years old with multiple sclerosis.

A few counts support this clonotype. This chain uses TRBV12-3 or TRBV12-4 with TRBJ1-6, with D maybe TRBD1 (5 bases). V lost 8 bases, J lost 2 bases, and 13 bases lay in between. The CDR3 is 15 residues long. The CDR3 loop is CASARQGTYNSPLHF. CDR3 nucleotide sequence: TGTGCCAGCGCGAGGCAGGGAACCTATAATTCACCCCTCCACTTT.

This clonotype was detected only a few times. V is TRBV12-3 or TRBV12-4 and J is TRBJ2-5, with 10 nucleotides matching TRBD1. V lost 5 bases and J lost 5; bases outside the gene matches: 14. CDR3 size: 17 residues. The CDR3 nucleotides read TGTGCCAGCAGTCCGCCGGGACAGGGGCTGCAAAGGGAGACCCAGTACTTC. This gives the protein CASSPPGQGLQRETQYF.

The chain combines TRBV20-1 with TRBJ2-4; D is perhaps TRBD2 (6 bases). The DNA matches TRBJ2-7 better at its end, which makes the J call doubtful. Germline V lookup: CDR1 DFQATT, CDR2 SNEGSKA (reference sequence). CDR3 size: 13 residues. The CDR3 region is CSVPRSGRYEQYF. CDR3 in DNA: TGCAGTGTTCCCCGCAGCGGGCGGTACGAGCAGTACTTC.

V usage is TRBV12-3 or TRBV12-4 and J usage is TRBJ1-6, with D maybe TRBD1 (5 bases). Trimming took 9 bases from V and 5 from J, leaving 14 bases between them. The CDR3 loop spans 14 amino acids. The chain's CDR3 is CASSGTGHNSPLHF. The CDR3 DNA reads TGTGCCAGTTCCGGGACGGGGCATAATTCACCCCTCCACTTT.

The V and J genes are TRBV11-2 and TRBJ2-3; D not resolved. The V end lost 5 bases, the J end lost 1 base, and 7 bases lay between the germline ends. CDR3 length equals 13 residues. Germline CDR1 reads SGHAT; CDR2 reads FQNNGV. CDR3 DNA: TGTGCCAGCAGCCAGTATGGCACAGATACGCAGTATTTT. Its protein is CASSQYGTDTQYF.

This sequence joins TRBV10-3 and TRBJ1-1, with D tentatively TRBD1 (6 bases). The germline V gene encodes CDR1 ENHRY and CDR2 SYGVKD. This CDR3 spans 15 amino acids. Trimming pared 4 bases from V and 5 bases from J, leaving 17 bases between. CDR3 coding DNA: TGTGCCATCAGTGGGGCTGGCAGGGGAGAGACTGAAGCTTTCTTT. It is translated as CAISGAGRGETEAFF.

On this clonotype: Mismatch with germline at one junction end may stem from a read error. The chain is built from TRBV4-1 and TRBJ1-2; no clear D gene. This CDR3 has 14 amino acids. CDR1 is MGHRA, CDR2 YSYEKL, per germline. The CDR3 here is CTSSQDRRDYGYTF. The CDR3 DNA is TGCACCAGCAGCCAAGATCGGCGGGACTATGGCTACACCTTC.

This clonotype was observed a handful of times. In DNA, the CDR3 is TGTGCCAGCAGTTTCGGGACAGGGGAAGAGACCCAGTACTTC. Its protein product is CASSFGTGEETQYF. The chain is built from TRBV6-2 or TRBV6-3 and TRBJ2-5; 10 positions agree with TRBD1. This CDR3 is 14 amino acids long. CDR1 is MNHEY, CDR2 SVGEGT, per germline. J lost 3 bases, V lost 4 bases, and 2 bases had no gene match.

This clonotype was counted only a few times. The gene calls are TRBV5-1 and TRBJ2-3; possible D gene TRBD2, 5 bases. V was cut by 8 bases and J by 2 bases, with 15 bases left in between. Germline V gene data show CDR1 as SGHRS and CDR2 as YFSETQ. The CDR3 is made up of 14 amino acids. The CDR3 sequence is CASSGLSVTDTQYF. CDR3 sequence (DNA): TGCGCCAGTTCGGGATTATCGGTCACAGATACGCAGTATTTT.

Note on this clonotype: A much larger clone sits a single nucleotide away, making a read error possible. CDR3 sequence: CVTNGLAQSYEQYF. In nucleotides, the CDR3 is TGTGTCACTAACGGACTAGCGCAATCCTACGAGCAGTACTTC. The chain couples TRBV6-2 or TRBV6-3 to TRBJ2-7, with TRBD2 identical over 9 bases. The CDR3 extends over 14 amino acids. Germline CDR1 reads MNHEY; CDR2 reads SVGEGT.

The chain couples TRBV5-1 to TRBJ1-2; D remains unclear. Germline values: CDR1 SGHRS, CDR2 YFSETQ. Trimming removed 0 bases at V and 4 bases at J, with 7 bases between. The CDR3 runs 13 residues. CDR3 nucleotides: TGCGCCAGCAGCTTGGAGGACGGCTATGGCTACACCTTC. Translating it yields CASSLEDGYGYTF.

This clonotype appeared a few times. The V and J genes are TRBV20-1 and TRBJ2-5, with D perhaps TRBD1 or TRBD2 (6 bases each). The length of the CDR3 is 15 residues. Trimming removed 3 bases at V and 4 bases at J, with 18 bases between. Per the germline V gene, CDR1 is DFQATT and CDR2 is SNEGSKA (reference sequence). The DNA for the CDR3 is TGCAGTGCTAGCCCGTCAAGAGGGGGGCGAGAGACCCAGTACTTC. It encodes CSASPSRGGRETQYF.

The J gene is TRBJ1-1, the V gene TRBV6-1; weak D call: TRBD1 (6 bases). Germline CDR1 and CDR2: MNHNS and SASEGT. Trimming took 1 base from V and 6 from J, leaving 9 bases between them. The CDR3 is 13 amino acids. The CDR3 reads CASSEVGAAEAFF. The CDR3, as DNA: TGTGCCAGCAGTGAAGTGGGGGCAGCTGAAGCTTTCTTT.

The CDR3 nucleotides are TGTGCCAGCAGCCACGTCGTCAGGGACGGGGAGCTGTTTTTT. Amino acids: CASSHVVRDGELFF. The genes are TRBV3-1 and TRBJ2-2, with a weak D call TRBD1 (5 bases). CDR1 and CDR2 from the germline V gene are LGHDT and YNNKEL (reference sequence). V shed 3 bases and J shed 7 bases, with 12 bases lying between them. The CDR3 sequence is 14 residues long.

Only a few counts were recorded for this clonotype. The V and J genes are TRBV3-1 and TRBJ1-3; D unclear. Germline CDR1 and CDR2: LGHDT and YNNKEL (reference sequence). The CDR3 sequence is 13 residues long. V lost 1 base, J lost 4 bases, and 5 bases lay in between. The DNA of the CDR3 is TGTGCCAGCAGCCAAGTCCAGGGAAACACCATATATTTT. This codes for CASSQVQGNTIYF.

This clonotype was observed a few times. The CDR3 loop reads CASTRLAATDTQYF. The CDR3 region has the DNA TGTGCCAGCACCAGACTAGCGGCCACAGATACGCAGTATTTT. V and J are TRBV12-3 or TRBV12-4 and TRBJ2-3; 9 nucleotides align to TRBD2. This CDR3 is 14 amino acids long. J was trimmed by 2 bases and V by 7 bases; bases with no gene match: 4.

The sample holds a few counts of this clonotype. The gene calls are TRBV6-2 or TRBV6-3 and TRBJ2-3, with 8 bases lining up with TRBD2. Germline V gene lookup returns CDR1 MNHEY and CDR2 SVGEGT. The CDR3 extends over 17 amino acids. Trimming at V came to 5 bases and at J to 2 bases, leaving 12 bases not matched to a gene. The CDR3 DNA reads TGTGCCAGCAGTAGTGGGCTAGCGGGCAAAATCACAGATACGCAGTATTTT. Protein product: CASSSGLAGKITDTQYF.